This T cell receptor beta chain originates from a study of T cell changes during pregnancy in multiple sclerosis. CDR3 length: 12 residues. Germline V lookup: CDR1 SGHDT, CDR2 YYEEEE. Trimming cost V 7 bases and J 7 bases, with 14 bases left between them. The table came from immunoSEQ multiplex PCR; TCRdb's copy has only in-frame clones and leaves some out. Here the sample spans about 84,000 clones, over 90% being singletons. The rearrangement links TRBV5-6 to TRBJ1-2, with D possibly being TRBD1 (5 bases). The material was peripheral blood, obtained in the third trimester of pregnancy. This TCR was recovered from a female donor with multiple sclerosis, enrolled in a pregnancy study. Here the CDR3 DNA reads TGTGCCAGCGCTACCTGGGGGGGTGGCTACACCTTC. This gives the protein CASATWGGGYTF.